The 5 T cell receptor beta chains given below trace back to one sample, sequenced in a study of T cell responses to AZD1222 COVID-19 vaccine. Assay: immunoSEQ multiplex PCR; the TCRdb copy retains only in-frame clones and omits some. The sample includes 100,000 to 150,000 clones, 88% of them seen just once. The specimen comprised peripheral blood, sampled on day 0 of AZD1222 vaccination. These receptors all stem from an adult in good health.

The rearrangement joins TRBV30 to TRBJ1-3; D is unresolved. This CDR3 is built from 15 residues. Germline values: CDR1 GTSNPN, CDR2 SVGIG (reference sequence). Trimming removed 4 bases at V and 0 bases at J, with 13 bases between. The CDR3 DNA sequence: TGTGCCTGGACACTGGACTGGAGCTCTGGAAACACCATATATTTT. Translation gives CAWTLDWSSGNTIYF.

In this sample, this clone turned up a few times. The V call is TRBV3-1 (or the pseudogene TRBV3-2), the J call TRBJ2-1; the D is unclear. This CDR3 contains 13 residues. Germline loops: CDR1 LGHDT, CDR2 YNNKEL (reference sequence). V was cut by 0 bases and J by 6 bases, with 6 bases left in between. Here the CDR3 reads CASSQDPINEQFF. The CDR3 region has the DNA TGTGCCAGCAGCCAAGATCCTATCAATGAGCAGTTCTTC.

V usage is TRBV30 and J usage is TRBJ1-6; D is possibly TRBD1 (6 bases). Looked up from germline, CDR1 is GTSNPN and CDR2 is SVGIG (reference sequence). There are 13 residues in the CDR3. V was shortened by 7 bases and J by 6 bases, with 13 bases between the two germline ends. As DNA, the CDR3 is TGTGCCTCCCAAGGACAGACTAATTCACCCCTCCACTTT. Its translation is CASQGQTNSPLHF.

This chain uses TRBV10-1 with TRBJ1-6; D gene unclear. Between the trimmed V and J ends, which lost 6 bases and 8 bases, there was a span of 11 bases. The CDR3 runs 13 residues. CDR1 is WNHNN and CDR2 is SYGVQD in the germline V gene (reference sequence). Written as DNA, the CDR3 is TGCGCCAGCAGCCCCCAGTTGGATTCACCCCTCCACTTT. Translation gives CASSPQLDSPLHF.

The chain recombines TRBV27 with TRBJ2-7; D ambiguous. The CDR3 runs 14 residues. Trimming removed 5 bases from V and 1 base from J, with 12 bases in between. CDR1 is MNHEY and CDR2 is SMNVEV in the germline V gene (reference sequence). DNA of the CDR3: TGTGCCAGCAGTCCCCGACCTGATTCCTACGAGCAGTACTTC. Translated: CASSPRPDSYEQYF.